The rows below give T cell receptor beta chains drawn from one sample of a study of blood T cell repertoires in COVID-19. The method was immunoSEQ multiplex PCR; TCRdb's version includes in-frame clones alone and lacks a portion of them. This table has 350,000 to 400,000 clones, 80% to 90% appearing once. Sequencing was done on a sample of PBMCs or T cells enriched from blood (not recorded which). Source of these receptors: a man aged 18 to 30 who had recovered from COVID-19. Both conserved end residues are part of each CDR3. The order of the fields is D gene, V gene, clone size, J gene, CDR3 protein, CDR3 DNA. The D gene is left open where the match is weak. The size of a clone is reported for some rows only, either as once, few or many, or as a class for expanded clones.

>TRBD2|TRBV6-4|NA|TRBJ2-1
CASSPRASGANEQFF
TGTGCCAGCAGTCCCAGGGCTAGCGGGGCCAATGAGCAGTTCTTC
>TRBD2|TRBV28|NA|TRBJ2-3
CASSSPSGGTDTQYF
TGTGCCAGCAGTTCACCTAGCGGGGGCACAGATACGCAGTATTTT
>TRBD2|TRBV7-2|once|TRBJ2-1
CASTSGHGTRKFF
TGTGCCAGCACCTCGGGACATGGGACTAGAAAGTTCTTC
>NA|TRBV4-1|NA|TRBJ1-1
CASSHPGSGTEAFF
TGCGCCAGCAGCCATCCAGGGTCGGGCACTGAAGCTTTCTTT
>TRBD1|TRBV12-3/TRBV12-4|NA|TRBJ1-2
CASRGTGRDGYTF
TGTGCCAGCAGAGGGACAGGGAGAGATGGCTACACCTTC
>NA|TRBV27|NA|TRBJ2-1
CASSLSGGGLQFF
TGTGCCAGCAGTTTATCGGGCGGCGGGCTTCAGTTCTTC
>NA|TRBV27|NA|TRBJ2-1
CASSLLRDQVANEQFF
TGTGCCAGCAGTTTATTGCGGGACCAGGTGGCTAATGAGCAGTTCTTC
>NA|TRBV5-1|NA|TRBJ2-3
CASSLNQRSNTQYF
TGCGCCAGCAGCTTGAATCAGCGGTCTAATACGCAGTATTTT
>TRBD1|TRBV19|NA|TRBJ1-5
CASRDGTGERQPQHF
TGTGCCAGTAGGGACGGGACAGGGGAGAGGCAGCCCCAGCATTTT
>TRBD1|TRBV28|once|TRBJ1-2
CASSQGGGPFYGYTF
TGTGCCAGCAGCCAAGGGGGCGGACCCTTCTATGGCTACACCTTC
>NA|TRBV7-2|NA|TRBJ2-7
CASSLGLTSYEQYF
TGTGCCAGCAGCTTAGGGCTTACATCCTACGAGCAGTACTTC
>TRBD1|TRBV19|NA|TRBJ2-2
CASRDRAWTGELFF
TGTGCCAGTAGGGACAGGGCTTGGACCGGGGAGCTGTTTTTT
>NA|TRBV6-1|NA|TRBJ1-5
CASSDRGWWSNQPQHF
TGTGCCAGCAGTGATCGAGGTTGGTGGAGCAATCAGCCCCAGCATTTT
>TRBD1|TRBV18|NA|TRBJ2-2
CASSPTAGGNTGELFF
TGTGCCAGCTCACCAACGGCAGGGGGGAACACCGGGGAGCTGTTTTTT
>NA|TRBV6-5|NA|TRBJ1-1
CASSYSTPLGAEAFF
TGTGCCAGCAGTTACTCGACCCCCCTAGGAGCTGAAGCTTTCTTT
>NA|TRBV4-2|NA|TRBJ1-4
CASSQDREKLFF
TGTGCCAGCAGCCAAGATCGTGAAAAACTGTTTTTT
>NA|TRBV7-2|once|TRBJ2-7
CASSPRRSGYEQYF
TGTGCCAGCAGCCCCCGTCGATCCGGGTACGAGCAGTACTTC
>NA|TRBV19|once|TRBJ2-5
CASSMGVQETQYF
TGTGCCAGTAGTATGGGAGTCCAAGAGACCCAGTACTTC
>TRBD1|TRBV5-8|once|TRBJ1-1
CASSLAGGTVAFF
TGTGCCAGCAGCTTGGCCGGTGGGACAGTGGCATTCTTT
>NA|TRBV18|NA|TRBJ2-3
CASSPPSLADTQYF
TGTGCCAGCTCACCACCTTCCTTAGCAGATACGCAGTATTTT
>TRBD2|TRBV6-1|NA|TRBJ2-3
CASSEWSGGAGDTQYF
TGTGCCAGCAGTGAGTGGAGCGGGGGGGCAGGAGATACGCAGTATTTT
>NA|TRBV3-1/TRBV3-2|NA|TRBJ1-5
CASSQGYGFQPQHF
TGTGCCAGCAGCCAAGGCTACGGGTTTCAGCCCCAGCATTTT
>NA|TRBV9|NA|TRBJ1-1
CASSADRGQLRSEAFF
TGTGCCAGCAGCGCCGACCGAGGACAGCTGAGGTCTGAAGCTTTCTTT
>NA|TRBV7-3|once|TRBJ1-3
CASSLGGNPGNTIYF
TGTGCCAGCAGCTTAGGGGGGAACCCTGGAAACACCATATATTTT
>NA|TRBV2|NA|TRBJ2-7
CASSAGQRGDEQYF
TGTGCCAGCAGTGCCGGACAGAGAGGGGACGAGCAGTACTTC
>TRBD2|TRBV27|NA|TRBJ2-5
CASRHSGGRETQYF
TGTGCCAGCCGCCATAGCGGGGGCCGGGAGACCCAGTACTTC
>TRBD2|TRBV11-3|once|TRBJ2-5
CASSAGDETQYF
TGTGCCAGCAGCGCGGGGGACGAGACCCAGTACTTC
>NA|TRBV7-9|NA|TRBJ1-5
CASSPGVGQPQHF
TGTGCCAGCAGTCCAGGGGTGGGTCAGCCCCAGCATTTT
>TRBD1|TRBV27|once|TRBJ1-1
CASPLTGGRKAFF
TGTGCCAGCCCTTTAACAGGGGGGCGTAAAGCTTTCTTT
>TRBD1|TRBV11-2|once|TRBJ1-1
CASSAIRGPNTEAFF
TGTGCCAGCAGCGCAATTAGGGGGCCAAACACTGAAGCTTTCTTT
>TRBD2|TRBV2|NA|TRBJ2-7
CASSQYTSGASYEQYF
TGTGCCAGCAGCCAATATACTAGCGGGGCCTCCTACGAGCAGTACTTC
>NA|TRBV7-9|NA|TRBJ2-2
CASSNNVGTGELFF
TGTGCCAGCAGTAATAATGTCGGCACCGGGGAGCTGTTTTTT
>NA|TRBV19|NA|TRBJ1-5
CASSIDQGTSQPQHF
TGTGCCAGTAGTATAGATCAGGGAACGAGCCAGCCCCAGCATTTT
>NA|TRBV3-1/TRBV3-2|few|TRBJ1-3
CASSQEVFFPGSGNTIYF
TGTGCCAGCAGCCAAGAAGTTTTTTTCCCCGGCTCTGGAAACACCATATATTTT
>TRBD1|TRBV28|once|TRBJ1-4
CASSLSSFRGRAEKLFF
TGTGCCAGCAGTTTATCTAGCTTCAGGGGGCGGGCTGAAAAACTGTTTTTT
>TRBD1|TRBV28|NA|TRBJ1-5
CASSRQGAGNQPQHF
TGTGCCAGCAGTAGACAGGGGGCTGGCAATCAGCCCCAGCATTTT
>TRBD2|TRBV5-5|NA|TRBJ2-3
CASSLVLAGGSTDTQYF
TGTGCCAGCAGCTTGGTCCTAGCGGGGGGGAGCACAGATACGCAGTATTTT
>TRBD2|TRBV28|once|TRBJ2-7
CASSSETSGRRYEQYF
TGTGCCAGCAGTTCTGAGACTAGCGGGAGGAGGTACGAGCAGTACTTC
>TRBD2|TRBV28|NA|TRBJ2-3
CASSRTSGLGYPSDTQYF
TGTGCCAGCAGTAGGACTAGCGGGTTAGGTTATCCTTCAGATACGCAGTATTTT
>TRBD1|TRBV5-1|NA|TRBJ2-2
CASSLTGVTGELFF
TGCGCCAGCAGCTTGACAGGGGTCACCGGGGAGCTGTTTTTT
>TRBD1|TRBV6-5|NA|TRBJ2-7
CASSYSPGGAYYF
TGTGCCAGCAGTTACTCTCCAGGGGGCGCGTATTACTTC
>NA|TRBV29-1|NA|TRBJ1-4
CSVGETATNEKLFF
TGCAGCGTCGGCGAAACAGCAACTAATGAAAAACTGTTTTTT
>TRBD1|TRBV7-9|NA|TRBJ1-5
CASQGGSGQPQHF
TGTGCCTCCCAGGGGGGCTCAGGTCAGCCCCAGCATTTT
>NA|TRBV7-7|NA|TRBJ1-1
CASSSRAEAFF
TGTGCCAGCAGCTCTCGCGCTGAAGCTTTCTTT